This TCR beta chain is drawn from a study of post-analysis software for immune sequencing data. Study-wide context: Progressive-relapsing, secondary progressive and relapsing-remitting multiple sclerosis were among the disease courses included. Findings and caveats of the study: F measure showed strong co-clustering of same-batch samples. Relative to controls, patients had five TRBV segments at higher frequency, with TRBV5-6, TRBV5-1 and TRBV20-1 among these.

CDR3 length: 15 residues. J lost 6 bases, V lost 1 base, and 5 bases had no gene match. Germline loops: CDR1 LNHNV, CDR2 YYDKDF (reference sequence). TCR beta cDNA libraries had unique molecular identifiers. TCRdb used MiXCR to reprocess the PCR reads, holding one entry per CDR3 protein. The sample holds about 820,000 distinct CDR3 sequences; 53% are singletons and the top ten take approximately 4.5%. Comments on this clonotype: Its antigen remains unknown.

The source of this sequence is a girl between 10 and 17 years old with multiple sclerosis. The rearrangement joins TRBV15 to TRBJ2-1; 8 positions match TRBD2. The sample consisted of blood. This chain's CDR3 is CATSRVPGGPNEQFF. The CDR3 DNA sequence: TGTGCCACCAGCAGAGTCCCGGGAGGGCCCAATGAGCAGTTCTTC.